This passage covers 10 T cell receptor beta chains from one sample sequenced in a study of blood T cell repertoires in COVID-19. Generated by immunoSEQ multiplex PCR, the TCRdb table keeps only in-frame clones and is missing some. The profile shows 200,000 to 250,000 clones, about 79% of them singletons. The sample consisted of PBMCs or T cells enriched from blood (not recorded which). These receptors were obtained from an older woman who had recovered from COVID-19.

The rearrangement uses TRBV9 and TRBJ1-1; 8 bases agree with TRBD1. The germline CDR1 and CDR2 sequences are SGDLS and YYNGEE. The CDR3 is made up of 17 amino acids. V shed 2 bases, J shed 0 bases, and the junction held 9 bases outside the gene matches. The CDR3 nucleotides are TGTGCCAGCAGCGTGGGGCAGGGGGCGACTATGAACACTGAAGCTTTCTTT. As protein: CASSVGQGATMNTEAFF.

The chain is built from TRBV29-1 and TRBJ2-3; 12 bases are a match to TRBD2. The CDR3 spans 15 residues. J gave up 3 bases and V 4 bases, and 5 bases lay outside the gene matches. Germline V gene data show CDR1 as SQVTM and CDR2 as ANQGSEA. The CDR3, as DNA: TGCAGCGTTGCCCCTAGCGGGAGGGCGACAGATACGCAGTATTTT. This codes for CSVAPSGRATDTQYF.

This chain connects TRBV29-1 to TRBJ2-7; possible D gene TRBD1, 6 bases. Germline CDR1 reads SQVTM; CDR2 reads ANQGSEA. The germline V and J ends were trimmed by 6 bases and 3 bases, with 15 bases remaining between them. This CDR3 is built from 13 residues. This chain's CDR3 is CSVKQGANYEQYF. The CDR3 DNA follows: TGCAGCGTGAAACAGGGAGCGAACTACGAGCAGTACTTC.

The gene calls are TRBV7-2 and TRBJ1-6; the D gene is possibly TRBD1 (5 bases). Germline CDR1 and CDR2: SGHTA and FQGNSA. Trimming pared 1 base from V and 7 bases from J, leaving 17 bases between. The CDR3 runs 17 residues. The CDR3 spells CASSLGIRQGMNSPLHF. CDR3 nucleotides: TGTGCCAGCAGCTTAGGGATCCGGCAGGGTATGAATTCACCCCTCCACTTT.

The rearrangement uses TRBV6-5 and TRBJ1-6; D is uncertain. Deletions cut 2 bases from V and 10 bases from J, with 9 bases between. The germline CDR1 and CDR2 sequences are MNHEY and SVGAGI. This CDR3 spans 13 amino acids. The CDR3 is CASSYPGTSPLHF. The CDR3 nucleotides read TGTGCCAGCAGTTACCCGGGAACCTCACCCCTCCACTTT.

The rearrangement uses TRBV3-1 (or the pseudogene TRBV3-2) and TRBJ1-1; D is unclear. Germline lookup yields CDR1 LGHDT and CDR2 YNNKEL (reference sequence). V was trimmed by 1 base and J by 3 bases, leaving 6 bases between them. The CDR3 is 13 amino acids. The CDR3 coding sequence is TGTGCCAGCAGCCAAGGGCATGACACTGAAGCTTTCTTT. It encodes CASSQGHDTEAFF.

This chain connects TRBV5-1 to TRBJ2-7; 15 bases match TRBD2. From germline, CDR1 is SGHRS and CDR2 YFSETQ. The trim removed 4 bases at V and 1 base at J, leaving 6 bases unmatched. The CDR3 contains 17 residues. The CDR3 region is CASSPWTSGGASYEQYF. The CDR3 coding sequence is TGCGCCAGCAGCCCGTGGACTAGCGGGGGGGCGTCCTACGAGCAGTACTTC.

The genes are TRBV3-1 (or the pseudogene TRBV3-2) and TRBJ1-1; the D is unclear. This CDR3 contains 14 residues. Trimming cost V 4 bases and J 5 bases, with 14 bases left between them. Germline CDR1 reads LGHDT; CDR2 reads YNNKEL (reference sequence). The CDR3 bases are TGTGCCAGCAGCCCCACGACGACGGGAACTGAAGCTTTCTTT. Protein product: CASSPTTTGTEAFF.

V gene TRBV10-3 combines with J gene TRBJ1-2, with 9 bases lining up with TRBD1. Germline loops: CDR1 ENHRY, CDR2 SYGVKD. There are 14 residues in the CDR3. V lost 2 bases to trimming and J lost 6 bases; unmatched junction nucleotides: 4. The CDR3: CAISEGDRVDGYTF. CDR3 bases: TGTGCCATCAGTGAGGGGGACAGGGTAGATGGCTACACCTTC.

V and J are TRBV19 and TRBJ2-1, with a possible D match to TRBD2 (5 bases). The V end lost 5 bases, the J end lost 0 bases, and 14 bases lay between the germline ends. The CDR3 has 16 residues. The germline V gene has CDR1 LNHDA and CDR2 SQIVND (reference sequence). CDR3 sequence (DNA): TGTGCCAGTAGTCTGACCGGGGTAAGCTCCTACAATGAGCAGTTCTTC. The encoded protein is CASSLTGVSSYNEQFF.